This TCR beta chain was sequenced for a study of shared clonotypes between healthy human individuals. Findings of the study overall: Of the naive CD4 clonotypes, around 4.9% were shared across a handful of donors. Shared clonotypes across all four donors exceeded non-shared ones in generation probability.

Once extracted for a subset, genomic DNA was divided evenly among several immunoSEQ plates. TCRdb keeps only in-frame clones here, not all; method: immunoSEQ multiplex PCR. This table holds some 500,000 clones, 90% to 97% found once. Details on this clone: The antigen is unknown. One junction end disagrees with the germline gene, perhaps due to a read error.

Donors were Caucasian adults residing in Nashville, Tennessee, USA. The CDR3 contains 14 residues. CDR1 is MNHNS and CDR2 is SASEGT in the germline V gene. J is TRBJ2-1 and V is TRBV6-1, with 9 bases that match TRBD2. Material: naive CD4+ T cells sorted from blood. Subset noted: CD45RA+ positively selected. The source of this sequence is a woman under 40 in good health. In DNA, the CDR3 is TGTGCGAGCACACGGCTAGCGGGGAACAATGAGCAGTTCTTC. This encodes CASTRLAGNNEQFF.